Reported below is one T cell receptor (beta chain). No antigen is known for it. The data were produced by immunoSEQ multiplex PCR, yet TCRdb's version contains in-frame clones alone and is incomplete. The sample shows around 120,000 clones, about nine tenths of them seen only once. The sample comes from a study of T cell responses to AZD1222 COVID-19 vaccine. Study information: Second-dose groups at about 4 or about 12 weeks were pooled. Study outcomes and limitations: Repertoire collection took place solely once the T cell response had peaked. There were mostly white British donors and more females than males, and clonal diversity was possibly underestimated. Unmutated regions of variants are reportedly targeted by nearly half of spike-specific TCRs.

Germline CDR1 GTSNPN, CDR2 SVGIG (reference sequence). Trimming removed 3 bases from V and 0 bases from J, with 8 bases in between. The CDR3 has 13 amino acids. The rearrangement uses TRBV30 and TRBJ1-2; no reliable D call. Sample: peripheral blood, taken on day 0 of AZD1222 vaccination. This sequence originates from an adult in good health. CDR3 sequence: CAWRAGANYGYTF. CDR3 coding DNA: TGTGCCTGGAGAGCGGGAGCTAACTATGGCTACACCTTC.